Presented here are 27 T cell receptor beta chains from one specimen sequenced in a study of tumor and adjacent non-tumor tissue in lung cancer listed by TCRdb under 2018. RNA was isolated from bulk, unsorted tissue, and RNA quality was assessed with a NanoDrop ND-1000 and an Agilent 2100. To prepare the library, multiplex PCR was applied. The sequencer was an Illumina HiSeq 2500. Following protocols modified from ARM-PCR, the researchers constructed TCRbeta libraries through three rounds of nested PCR with primers (Table S4). The public reads were quality trimmed at Q25 with fastp and then assembled into clones with MiXCR by TCRdb, keeping productive beta chains. Rows with one shared CDR3 protein collapse into an entry with the most common genes and DNA. The sample yields 69,000 or so distinct CDR3 sequences; about three quarters were counted once. The top ten clones comprise 25% to 30% of the sample.

Sequenced: lung tumor tissue. These receptors all stem from a man in his sixties with non-small cell lung cancer.

This clonotype was detected a few times. The rearrangement joins TRBV6-1 to TRBJ2-7, with D unresolved. The CDR3 has 13 residues. Deletions cut 3 bases from V and 13 bases from J, with 19 bases between. CDR1 and CDR2 from the germline V gene are MNHNS and SASEGT. The CDR3 reads CASSESLRVEVYF. CDR3 sequence (DNA): TGTGCCAGCAGTGAGTCGCTCCGAGTCGAGGTATACTTC.

Concerning this clonotype itself: Sequence at one end of the junction differs from germline and may be a read error. The genes are TRBV20-1 and TRBJ2-2; 11 bases map to TRBD2. Looked up from germline, CDR1 is DFQATT and CDR2 is SNEGSKA (reference sequence). This CDR3 has 16 amino acids. Written as DNA, the CDR3 is TGCAATCCTACTTTAGCGGGAGGGCCGGAGACCGGGGAGCCGTTTTTT. Its protein product is CNPTLAGGPETGEPFF.

CDR3 residues: CSARAGTGYQPQYF. CDR3 in DNA: TGCAGTGCTAGGGCCGGGACAGGGTATCAACCCCAGTATTTT. The rearrangement joins TRBV20-1 to TRBJ1-5, with 9 bases lining up with TRBD1. With the DNA end fitting TRBJ2-3 better, the J assignment may be wrong. Germline V gene lookup returns CDR1 DFQATT and CDR2 SNEGSKA (reference sequence). The CDR3 is 14 amino acids.

CDR3 region: CASSPSGADTQYF. The CDR3 region has the DNA TGTGCCAGTAGTCCCAGCGGTGCAGATACGCAGTATTTT. The chain carries TRBV19 and TRBJ2-3, with D possibly TRBD2 on 5 matching bases. The V end was cut by 5 bases, the J end by 4 bases, with 10 bases between. The germline V gene encodes CDR1 LNHDA and CDR2 SQIVND (reference sequence). The CDR3 is made up of 13 amino acids.

The chain uses TRBV20-1 and TRBJ2-3, with a weak D call TRBD2 (5 bases). CDR3 length: 15 residues. CDR1 DFQATT and CDR2 SNEGSKA come from the germline V gene (reference sequence). V lost 6 bases and J 5 bases, leaving 21 bases between the germline ends. The CDR3 DNA reads TGCAGTGCCCCGATGCTGGCTAGAGGGCGAGATACGCAGTATTTT. This gives the protein CSAPMLARGRDTQYF.

This clonotype was seen a few times. Given a much more abundant clone one base away, this may be a read error. The V gene is TRBV6-5, the J gene TRBJ1-1; D is possibly TRBD1 (6 bases). The CDR3 covers 15 residues. Germline values: CDR1 MNHEY, CDR2 SVGAGI. The CDR3 region has the DNA TGTGCCAGCAGTTACTCCGGCAGGGGCAACACTGAAGTTTTCTTT. This encodes CASSYSGRGNTEVFF.

On this clonotype itself: Mismatch with germline at one junction end may stem from a read error. The chain is built from TRBV20-1 and TRBJ2-1; TRBD2 might be the D (5 bases). This CDR3 has 13 amino acids. Germline lookup yields CDR1 DFQATT and CDR2 SNEGSKA (reference sequence). Here the CDR3 DNA reads TGCAGTGCTAGAGGACCGGGGAACAACGAGCAGTTCTTC. As protein: CSARGPGNNEQFF.

With respect to this clonotype: The CDR3 does not end in the conserved phenylalanine or tryptophan, so this is likely a read error. The chain is built from TRBV10-3 and TRBJ1-1; maybe TRBD1 (6 bases). Germline-derived CDR1 and CDR2 are ENHRY and SYGVKD. The CDR3 has 14 residues. CDR3 nucleotide sequence: TGTGTCATCAGACCCGACAGGAGGAACACTGAAGCTTTCCTT. As protein: CVIRPDRRNTEAFL.

About this clonotype: At one end the junction does not follow the germline gene, possibly because of a read error. This chain links TRBV6-5 with TRBJ1-1; D is undetermined. The length of the CDR3 is 15 residues. Germline V gene data show CDR1 as MNHEY and CDR2 as SVGAGI. The CDR3 reads CASSASRRGGTDASF. CDR3 nucleotide sequence: TGTGCCAGCAGTGCGTCGAGGAGAGGAGGCACTGACGCTTCCTTT.

Concerning this clonotype: This CDR3 fails to terminate in the conserved phenylalanine or tryptophan, so it likely reflects a read error. The chain has TRBV6-1 and TRBJ2-7; D possibly corresponds to TRBD2 (5 bases). The CDR3 runs 17 residues. Per the germline V gene, CDR1 is MNHNS and CDR2 is SASEGT. V lost 4 bases and J 7 bases, leaving 26 bases between the germline ends. The CDR3 loop is CASSGRSHDGFRDEQYS. CDR3 coding DNA: TGTGCCAGCAGTGGCCGTTCGCATGATGGATTCCGGGATGAGCAGTACTCC.

The sample holds many counts of this clonotype. The rearrangement links TRBV5-5 to TRBJ2-2; 7 nucleotides line up with TRBD2. V shed 2 bases and J 9 bases; nucleotides not matched to a gene: 19. The CDR3 has 18 amino acids. Germline CDR1 and CDR2: SGHKS and YYEKEE (reference sequence). CDR3 bases: TGTGCCAGCAGCTTATTGACTAGCCCAATCGATGGAGGCCGGGAGCTGTTTTTT. Protein sequence: CASSLLTSPIDGGRELFF. The full variable domain, completed using reference TRBV5-5 and TRBJ2-2, is DAGVTQSPTHLIKTRGQQVTLRCSPISGHKSVSWYQQVLGQGPQFIFQYYEKEERGRGNFPDRFSARQFPNYSSELNVNALLLGDSALYLCASSLLTSPIDGGRELFFGEGSRLTVL.

With regard to this clonotype: A much larger clone is a single base away; this may be a read error. This sequence joins TRBV11-2 and TRBJ2-4; D not certain. CDR3 length: 15 amino acids. Germline CDR1 SGHAT, CDR2 FQNNGV. The V end was cut by 5 bases, the J end by 0 bases, with 11 bases between. This CDR3 reads CASSRSGVAKNIQYF. DNA of the CDR3: TGTGCCAGCAGCCGATCTGGGGTAGCCAAAAACATTCAGTACTTC.

In regard to this clonotype: A junction boundary mismatches the germline segment, possibly from a read error. The genes are TRBV11-1 and TRBJ2-2; maybe TRBD2 (5 bases). The germline V gene has CDR1 SGHAT and CDR2 FQDESV (reference sequence). CDR3 length: 14 residues. Here the CDR3 reads CASSFTSGTGVLFF. The CDR3 DNA is TGTGCCAGCAGCTTTACTAGTGGCACCGGGGTGCTGTTTTTC.

The CDR3 protein is CASSSGYRGFDEQYF. CDR3 DNA: TGTGCCAGCAGCTCAGGGTACAGGGGATTTGACGAGCAGTACTTC. The J gene is TRBJ2-7, the V gene TRBV11-2, with TRBD1 identical over 7 bases. J gave up 5 bases and V 4 bases, and 11 bases lay outside the gene matches. From germline, CDR1 is SGHAT and CDR2 FQNNGV. The CDR3 has 15 residues.

In this sample, this clonotype turned up many times. This chain links TRBV5-4 with TRBJ2-3; D gene unclear. V was pared by 2 bases and J by 6 bases, with 13 bases between. Germline lookup yields CDR1 SGHNT and CDR2 YYREEE (reference sequence). The CDR3 runs to 14 residues. The DNA of the CDR3 is TGTGCCAGCAGCTTCCGCGGATCCTCGGATACGCAGTATTTT. Encoded protein: CASSFRGSSDTQYF.

On this clonotype: As the CDR3 is not closed by the conserved phenylalanine or tryptophan, this likely results from a read error. The DNA is omitted, as the CDR3 cannot be located on it reliably, and the CDR3 follows TCRdb's listing. The rearrangement joins TRBV20-1 to TRBJ1-5; no check of the table's D call, TRBD1, against the DNA was made. Germline-derived CDR1 and CDR2 are DFQATT and SNEGSKA (reference sequence). The CDR3 spans 14 amino acids, including both terminal residues. The CDR3 sequence is CSTPPGQSNQPQRL.

The chain is built from TRBV20-1 and TRBJ1-1, with 9 bases aligning to TRBD1. Trimming cost V 7 bases and J 7 bases; bases outside gene matches: 7. Germline CDR1 and CDR2: DFQATT and SNEGSKA (reference sequence). This CDR3 comprises 12 residues. Written as DNA, the CDR3 is TGCAGTGTGCGGGACAGGGACAATGAAGCTTTCTTT. Protein product: CSVRDRDNEAFF.

As regards this clonotype: The CDR3 does not end in the conserved phenylalanine or tryptophan, so this is likely a read error. This chain connects TRBV5-6 to TRBJ2-1; TRBD2 is a possible D gene (6 bases). CDR3 length equals 16 residues. Germline V gives CDR1 SGHDT, CDR2 YYEEEE. The CDR3 nucleotides are TGTGCCAGCAGCTTGGCGGGAGATGACTTCTACATTGAGCAGTTCCTC. It is translated as CASSLAGDDFYIEQFL.

The chain uses TRBV6-2 or TRBV6-3 and TRBJ2-5; D is uncertain. The CDR3 runs 12 residues. The germline gives CDR1 MNHEY, CDR2 SVGEGT. V was shortened by 8 bases and J by 5 bases, with 12 bases between the two germline ends. CDR3 coding DNA: TGTGCCAGCTTATCCAGCGACGAGACCCAGTACTTC. Translation gives CASLSSDETQYF.

Worth noting for this clonotype: One end of the junction is discordant with germline, which a read error may explain. The chain is built from TRBV29-1 and TRBJ2-3; perhaps TRBD1 as D (6 bases). CDR1 and CDR2 from the germline V gene are SQVTM and ANQGSEA. CDR3 length: 15 amino acids. CDR3 region: CSVEGSGTTTGTQYF. The CDR3 DNA reads TGCAGCGTTGAAGGATCGGGAACAACGACAGGTACGCAGTATTTT.

This clonotype was seen a few times. The V gene is TRBV18, the J gene TRBJ1-5; the match to TRBD1 covers 8 bases. The CDR3 covers 13 residues. CDR1 and CDR2 from the germline V gene are KGHSH and LQKENI. V lost 4 bases to trimming and J lost 7 bases; unmatched junction nucleotides: 3. The CDR3 is CASSQDRAQPQHF. The CDR3 DNA is TGTGCCAGCTCACAGGACAGGGCCCAGCCCCAGCATTTT.

In the case of this clonotype: The conserved closing phenylalanine or tryptophan is absent in this CDR3, likely reflecting a read error. The rearrangement joins TRBV6-5 to TRBJ2-7; 7 bases are shared with TRBD2. In germline, CDR1 is MNHEY, CDR2 SVGAGI. V gave up 2 bases and J gave up 0 bases; unmatched junction bases: 7. The CDR3 length is 16 residues. CDR3 bases: TGTGCCAGCAGTTACCTCGCTGGCGGGGGCTCCTACGAGCAGTACCTC. It specifies CASSYLAGGGSYEQYL.

The V gene is TRBV6-2 or TRBV6-3, the J gene TRBJ2-1, with D perhaps matching TRBD2 (6 bases). Germline V gene sequence: CDR1 MNHEY, CDR2 SVGEGT. The CDR3 is 14 amino acids. The V and J ends lost 1 base and 9 bases respectively, with 13 bases between them. DNA of the CDR3: TGTGCCAGCAGTTACTACGGTCGGGGGAGTGAGCAGTTCTTC. Translating gives CASSYYGRGSEQFF.

This clonotype appeared once. Since the CDR3 does not end with the conserved phenylalanine or tryptophan, this likely comes from a read error. The chain carries TRBV20-1 and TRBJ2-1; the match to TRBD2 covers 8 bases. This CDR3 comprises 14 residues. V dropped 5 bases and J dropped 2; count of bases not matched to a gene: 5. CDR1 is DFQATT and CDR2 is SNEGSKA in the germline V gene (reference sequence). The CDR3 region has the DNA TGCAGTGCTGATAGCGGGACTACCTACAATGAGCAGTTCTTG. It specifies CSADSGTTYNEQFL.

The rearrangement uses TRBV5-6 and TRBJ2-3; 10 positions match TRBD1. The CDR3 spans 15 residues. The junction had 12 bases not matched to a gene; V was cut back by 2 bases and J by 12 bases. The germline gives CDR1 SGHDT, CDR2 YYEEEE. The CDR3 region has the DNA TGTGCCAGCAGCTTACGACAGGGGGCTGCAGATAGTCAGTATTTT. Translation gives CASSLRQGAADSQYF.

This clonotype showed up just once. At one end the junction does not follow the germline gene, possibly because of a read error. CDR3 residues: CASSSRDAYNERFF. The CDR3 DNA reads TGTGCCAGCAGCTCGCGGGACGCTTACAATGAGCGGTTCTTC. V gene TRBV7-9 combines with J gene TRBJ2-1, with a possible D match to TRBD2 (6 bases). Per the germline V gene, CDR1 is SEHNR and CDR2 is FQNEAQ (reference sequence). The CDR3 totals 14 residues.

The chain recombines TRBV5-1 with TRBJ1-4; the D is unclear. CDR1 SGHRS and CDR2 YFSETQ come from the germline V gene. V gave up 4 bases and J gave up 5 bases, with 21 bases separating them. The CDR3 runs to 17 residues. CDR3 residues: CASSRSGRAGNNEKLFF. The CDR3 DNA reads TGCGCCAGCAGCAGAAGCGGTCGGGCAGGCAACAATGAAAAACTGTTTTTT.